This entry lists 32 T cell receptor beta chains sequenced from one sample in a study of T-cell reconstitution after alpha-beta-depleted transplantation in children listed by TCRdb under 2016. The library was generated by PCR. The reads were generated on an Illumina HiSeq 2500. To normalize quantification of the TCRbeta repertoire, the TCR libraries were built with molecular barcoding that relied on unique molecular identifiers. TCRdb passed the public sequencing reads through fastp at Q25 and MiXCR, retaining productive beta sequences. One record per CDR3 amino acid sequence lists the most common genes and DNA. Here the sample has almost 600,000 distinct CDR3 sequences; roughly 30% occur a single time. Of the sample, about 35% is held by the ten largest clones. The sample's treatment or condition label is to be understood as: allogeneic hematopoietic cell transplantation with graft depleted of TCRalphabeta T cells and CD19 B cells.

The sample in question was PBMCs, obtained before TCRalphabeta/CD19-depleted stem cell transplant. The receptor source for this set is a boy younger than two with Wiskott-Aldrich syndrome, due to receive a stem cell transplant.

The chain recombines TRBV18 with TRBJ2-7; TRBD1 matches 10 bases. The CDR3 is 14 amino acids. V lost 3 bases, J lost 7 bases, and 6 bases stayed unmatched. Germline V CDR1 and CDR2: KGHSH, LQKENI. The CDR3 spells CASSPLDRGGEQYF. The CDR3 DNA is TGTGCCAGCTCACCTCTGGACAGGGGGGGAGAGCAGTACTTC. The variable domain in full, completed from reference TRBV18 and TRBJ2-7, reads NAGVMQNPRHLVRRRGQEARLRCSPMKGHSHVYWYRQLPEEGLKFMVYLQKENIIDESGMPKERFSAEFPKEGPSILRIQQVVRGDSAAYFCASSPLDRGGEQYFGPGTRLTVT.

The chain carries TRBV12-5 and TRBJ2-3; 13 positions agree with TRBD2. Germline loops: CDR1 LGHNT, CDR2 FRNRAP. The J segment lost 3 bases and the V segment lost 6 bases, leaving 3 bases of the junction unmatched. The CDR3 spans 15 residues. In DNA, the CDR3 is TGTGCTAGTGGGGCGGGACTAGCGGGAACAGATACGCAGTATTTT. It specifies CASGAGLAGTDTQYF.

Here the CDR3 DNA reads TGCAGCGTAGATCGTCGGCTGCTCCAAGAGACCCAGTACTTC. Its translation: CSVDRRLLQETQYF. This chain uses TRBV20-1 with TRBJ2-5; no firm D call. This CDR3 is built from 14 residues. The germline gives CDR1 DFQATT, CDR2 SNEGSKA (reference sequence).

The chain combines TRBV20-1 with TRBJ1-5, with a tentative D call TRBD1 (5 bases). This CDR3 has 13 amino acids. Germline assignment: CDR1 DFQATT and CDR2 SNEGSKA (reference sequence). Trimming stripped 1 base from V and 7 bases from J, with 11 bases between. DNA for the CDR3: TGCAGTGCTAGAGTGGGGGAGTTACAGCCCCAGCATTTT. It yields the protein CSARVGELQPQHF.

V and J are TRBV7-2 and TRBJ1-3; D unresolved. This CDR3 spans 16 amino acids. Trimming stripped 0 bases from V and 2 bases from J, with 11 bases between. Looked up from germline, CDR1 is SGHTA and CDR2 is FQGNSA. CDR3 sequence (DNA): TGTGCCAGCAGCTTAGCCGGCATCAGACCTGGAAACACCATATATTTT. This sequence encodes CASSLAGIRPGNTIYF.

This chain uses TRBV7-2 with TRBJ1-5, with D possibly TRBD1 on 5 matching bases. CDR1 is SGHTA, CDR2 FQGNSA, per germline. The CDR3 runs 15 residues. Trimming stripped 5 bases from V and 5 bases from J, with 16 bases between. The CDR3 DNA follows: TGTGCCAGCAGCCTAAACCCGGGACTGGATCAGCCCCAGCATTTT. It is translated as CASSLNPGLDQPQHF.

The chain recombines TRBV28 with TRBJ2-3; D not resolved. Trimming removed 2 bases at V and 0 bases at J, with 9 bases between. The germline V gene encodes CDR1 MDHEN and CDR2 SYDVKM. The CDR3 is 15 amino acids. In DNA, the CDR3 is TGTGCCAGCAGTTTAAGGGCTTCTAGCACAGATACGCAGTATTTT. Protein product: CASSLRASSTDTQYF.

This rearrangement joins TRBV5-1 to TRBJ2-7, with D perhaps given as TRBD1 or TRBD2 (6 bases each). V lost 4 bases, J lost 0 bases, and 17 bases lay in between. The CDR3 covers 16 residues. Germline-derived CDR1 and CDR2 are SGHRS and YFSETQ. The CDR3 loop reads CASSGGTIGSSYEQYF. The CDR3 DNA sequence: TGCGCCAGCAGCGGAGGGACAATTGGAAGCTCCTACGAGCAGTACTTC.

The J gene is TRBJ2-3, the V gene TRBV5-1; TRBD2 matches at 7 bases. CDR1 and CDR2 (germline): SGHRS, YFSETQ. This CDR3 contains 19 residues. Germline trimming cut 1 base from V and 0 bases from J; bases unmatched to any gene: 14. As DNA, the CDR3 is TGCGCCAGCAGCTTGTCCGGTCTAGCGGAGATGCCTAGCACAGATACGCAGTATTTT. It codes for CASSLSGLAEMPSTDTQYF.

J is TRBJ2-2 and V is TRBV5-1; D is perhaps TRBD1 (6 bases). The germline V gene has CDR1 SGHRS and CDR2 YFSETQ. There are 12 residues in the CDR3. V lost 4 bases and J lost 7, with 8 bases in between. CDR3 protein: CASSATGGELFF. Written as DNA, the CDR3 is TGCGCCAGCAGCGCGACAGGCGGGGAGCTGTTTTTT. Full variable domain (missing parts from reference TRBV5-1 and TRBJ2-2): KAGVTQTPRYLIKTRGQQVTLSCSPISGHRSVSWYQQTPGQGLQFLFEYFSETQRNKGNFPGRFSGRQFSNSRSEMNVSTLELGDSALYLCASSATGGELFFGEGSRLTVL.

The sample holds a few counts of this clonotype. The chain combines TRBV5-1 with TRBJ2-1; 7 bases match TRBD2. CDR3 length: 15 amino acids. Germline lookup yields CDR1 SGHRS and CDR2 YFSETQ. Trimming removed 2 bases from V and 7 bases from J; junction bases left unmatched: 9. CDR3 residues: CASSFFAGDTNEQFF. CDR3 in DNA: TGCGCCAGCAGCTTTTTCGCGGGAGACACGAATGAGCAGTTCTTC. Full variable domain (remainder filled in from reference TRBV5-1 and TRBJ2-1): KAGVTQTPRYLIKTRGQQVTLSCSPISGHRSVSWYQQTPGQGLQFLFEYFSETQRNKGNFPGRFSGRQFSNSRSEMNVSTLELGDSALYLCASSFFAGDTNEQFFGPGTRLTVL.

This clonotype was seen ten or more times. The rearrangement uses TRBV10-3 and TRBJ2-7, with 8 positions matching TRBD1. The CDR3 spans 13 residues. The V segment lost 8 bases and the J segment 4 bases; nucleotides outside the gene matches: 7. In germline, CDR1 is ENHRY, CDR2 SYGVKD. The DNA of the CDR3 is TGTGCCATCCAGGGGGCGAGACTGTACGAGCAGTACTTC. Amino acids: CAIQGARLYEQYF.

This rearrangement joins TRBV25-1 to TRBJ1-2; D uncertain. With 2 bases removed from V and 10 bases from J, the gap between germline ends came to 14 bases. Germline V lookup: CDR1 MGHDK, CDR2 SYGVNS. This CDR3 comprises 13 residues. The CDR3 region is CASSEIGRTAYTF. CDR3 bases: TGTGCCAGCAGTGAAATAGGCAGGACGGCCTACACCTTC.

The chain combines TRBV5-6 with TRBJ2-7, with 10 bases matching TRBD2. The germline CDR1 and CDR2 sequences are SGHDT and YYEEEE. The CDR3 has 16 amino acids. V lost 6 bases to trimming and J lost 3 bases; unmatched junction nucleotides: 12. The CDR3, as DNA: TGTGCCAGCACCTTAGGAGCTAGCGGGAGACGCTACGAGCAGTACTTC. It translates to CASTLGASGRRYEQYF.

V usage is TRBV12-3 or TRBV12-4 and J usage is TRBJ2-1, with 7 bases lining up with TRBD2. Trimming removed 2 bases from V and 3 bases from J; junction bases left unmatched: 4. The CDR3 extends over 15 amino acids. CDR3 coding DNA: TGTGCCAGCAGTTTACAAGCGGGGTTCTACAATGAGCAGTTCTTC. Residues: CASSLQAGFYNEQFF.

The V gene is TRBV10-3, the J gene TRBJ2-2, with 8 bases identical to TRBD2. Germline trimming cut 8 bases from V and 10 bases from J; bases unmatched to any gene: 12. This CDR3 spans 14 amino acids. Germline assignment: CDR1 ENHRY and CDR2 SYGVKD. Here the CDR3 DNA reads TGTGCCATCCGCGCGGGAGGCCAAGGATTGGAGCTGTTTTTT. This gives the protein CAIRAGGQGLELFF.

The chain is built from TRBV18 and TRBJ2-7; possible D gene TRBD2, 6 bases. CDR1 and CDR2 from the germline V gene are KGHSH and LQKENI. This CDR3 has 15 amino acids. Trimming shortened V by 6 bases and J by 0 bases, and 15 bases separated the two germline ends. CDR3: CASSPRGRSSYEQYF. CDR3 bases: TGTGCCAGCTCGCCCCGGGGGAGGAGCTCCTACGAGCAGTACTTC.

Only a few counts were recorded for this clonotype. J is TRBJ2-7 and V is TRBV5-6; unclear D gene. Trimming stripped 1 base from V and 6 bases from J, with 17 bases between. Germline CDR1 is SGHDT and CDR2 is YYEEEE. The CDR3 covers 15 residues. CDR3 nucleotide sequence: TGTGCCAGCAGCTTGCTCGGGCAGGATCTTTTCGAGCAGTACTTC. This gives the protein CASSLLGQDLFEQYF.

The rearrangement links TRBV5-1 to TRBJ2-1, with D possibly TRBD2 on 5 matching bases. Germline lookup yields CDR1 SGHRS and CDR2 YFSETQ. Deletions cut 4 bases from V and 3 bases from J, with 14 bases between. This CDR3 is 15 amino acids long. CDR3 in amino acids: CASSPVGSGYNEQFF. The CDR3 DNA is TGCGCCAGCAGCCCGGTTGGGAGCGGCTACAATGAGCAGTTCTTC.

The chain is built from TRBV20-1 and TRBJ2-1, with 7 positions matching TRBD2. Trimming removed 8 bases from V and 5 bases from J; junction bases left unmatched: 6. CDR3 length: 12 amino acids. Germline V gives CDR1 DFQATT, CDR2 SNEGSKA (reference sequence). The CDR3 protein is CSTAGNHNEQFF. CDR3 DNA: TGCAGTACAGCGGGAAACCACAATGAGCAGTTCTTC.

This clonotype has more than one count but fewer than ten. The V call is TRBV20-1, the J call TRBJ2-7; 8 nucleotides line up with TRBD2. V lost 3 bases to trimming and J lost 4 bases; unmatched junction nucleotides: 8. Looked up from germline, CDR1 is DFQATT and CDR2 is SNEGSKA (reference sequence). The CDR3 covers 14 residues. In nucleotides, the CDR3 is TGCAGTGCTAGGACGAGCGGGAGCGGGTACGAGCAGTACTTC. This gives the protein CSARTSGSGYEQYF.

V and J are TRBV7-2 and TRBJ2-1; perhaps TRBD2 as D (5 bases). Trimming removed 5 bases from V and 7 bases from J, with 18 bases in between. This CDR3 has 15 amino acids. Germline V lookup: CDR1 SGHTA, CDR2 FQGNSA. CDR3 loop: CASSQYLRAQNEQFF. The CDR3 nucleotides are TGTGCCAGCAGCCAGTACCTGAGGGCCCAGAATGAGCAGTTCTTC.

This rearrangement joins TRBV20-1 to TRBJ2-3; D is unresolved. Trimming left V 0 bases short and J 0 bases short, with 10 bases between. The CDR3 runs 15 residues. Per germline, CDR1 DFQATT and CDR2 SNEGSKA (reference sequence). The CDR3 region has the DNA TGCAGTGCTAGAGATATAACAACTAGCACAGATACGCAGTATTTT. It translates to CSARDITTSTDTQYF.

This clonotype was counted a few times. The chain has TRBV30 and TRBJ2-5, with D perhaps matching TRBD2 (7 bases). The CDR3 covers 12 residues. CDR1 is GTSNPN, CDR2 SVGIG, per germline (reference sequence). With 5 bases removed from V and 2 bases from J, the gap between germline ends came to 9 bases. Written as DNA, the CDR3 is TGTGCCTGGGAGGGGGGGCAAGAGACCCAGTACTTC. This gives the protein CAWEGGQETQYF.

In this sample, this clonotype turned up many times. The germline gene is not matched at one end of the junction; a read error may be the cause. V is TRBV5-1 and J is TRBJ2-1, with TRBD2 matching 14 bases. The CDR3 contains 16 residues. Germline-derived CDR1 and CDR2 are SGHRS and YFSETQ. As DNA, the CDR3 is TGTGCCAGCAGCTTGGCCGGGACTAGCGGGAGAGATGAGCAGTTCTTC. Its protein is CASSLAGTSGRDEQFF.

V and J are TRBV12-3 or TRBV12-4 and TRBJ2-3, with a possible D match to TRBD2 (6 bases). Trimming stripped 4 bases from V and 4 bases from J, with 12 bases between. The CDR3 length is 14 residues. Written as DNA, the CDR3 is TGTGCCAGCAGTTCGCTAGCGAGGGCAGATACGCAGTATTTT. Its protein is CASSSLARADTQYF.

This chain joins TRBV3-1 and TRBJ2-2; TRBD1 agrees at 7 bases. The CDR3 has 15 residues. CDR1 and CDR2 from the germline V gene are LGHDT and YNNKEL (reference sequence). V lost 4 bases and J lost 4; bases outside the gene matches: 6. CDR3 sequence (DNA): TGTGCCAGCAGCCTAAAGCCAGGGGGCACCGGGGAGCTGTTTTTT. This sequence encodes CASSLKPGGTGELFF.

This clonotype was recorded a few times. The chain employs TRBV20-1 and TRBJ1-6, with 8 nucleotides matching TRBD1. Germline assignment: CDR1 DFQATT and CDR2 SNEGSKA (reference sequence). The CDR3 is 14 residues long. The trim removed 5 bases at V and 10 bases at J, leaving 10 bases unmatched. As DNA, the CDR3 is TGCAGTGCTGGATTCGGACAGGGAGGGTCACCCCTCCACTTT. Its translation: CSAGFGQGGSPLHF.

This rearrangement joins TRBV7-8 to TRBJ2-7, with TRBD2 matching 8 bases. The J segment lost 2 bases and the V segment lost 9 bases, leaving 24 bases of the junction unmatched. The CDR3 covers 19 residues. Germline assignment: CDR1 SGHVS and CDR2 FQNEAQ. Here the CDR3 DNA reads TGTGCCAGTAGAAGGGGCACCGGACTTGCGGGAGGTCCCACCTACGAGCAGTACTTC. Translation gives CASRRGTGLAGGPTYEQYF. Together with reference TRBV7-8 and TRBJ2-7, the CDR3 gives the full variable domain: GAGVSQSPRYKVAKRGQDVALRCDPISGHVSLFWYQQALGQGPEFLTYFQNEAQLDKSGLPSDRFFAERPEGSVSTLKIQRTQQEDSAVYLCASRRGTGLAGGPTYEQYFGPGTRLTVT.

The V gene is TRBV29-1, the J gene TRBJ1-1; D is possibly TRBD1 (5 bases). CDR1 and CDR2 (germline): SQVTM, ANQGSEA. The V end lost 7 bases, the J end lost 5 bases, and 20 bases lay between the germline ends. The CDR3 runs 14 residues. DNA for the CDR3: TGCAGCGCAGGTAGAGGGGCCGCGGGGACTGAAGCTTTCTTT. Residues: CSAGRGAAGTEAFF.

In its sample, this clonotype was seen many times. V usage is TRBV7-9 and J usage is TRBJ1-3; no clear D. V was trimmed by 0 bases and J by 2 bases, leaving 8 bases between them. CDR1 SEHNR and CDR2 FQNEAQ come from the germline V gene (reference sequence). The CDR3 sequence is 15 residues long. The CDR3 DNA sequence: TGTGCCAGCAGCTTAGCTCGGTCGACTGGAAACACCATATATTTT. Its protein is CASSLARSTGNTIYF.

This clonotype was seen a few times. The genes are TRBV9 and TRBJ2-3; perhaps TRBD2 as D (6 bases). Germline V gene lookup returns CDR1 SGDLS and CDR2 YYNGEE. Trimming shortened V by 0 bases and J by 2 bases, and 13 bases separated the two germline ends. The CDR3 consists of 16 residues. The CDR3 spells CASSVGPGRYTDTQYF. The CDR3 nucleotides are TGTGCCAGCAGCGTAGGACCCGGGAGATACACAGATACGCAGTATTTT.